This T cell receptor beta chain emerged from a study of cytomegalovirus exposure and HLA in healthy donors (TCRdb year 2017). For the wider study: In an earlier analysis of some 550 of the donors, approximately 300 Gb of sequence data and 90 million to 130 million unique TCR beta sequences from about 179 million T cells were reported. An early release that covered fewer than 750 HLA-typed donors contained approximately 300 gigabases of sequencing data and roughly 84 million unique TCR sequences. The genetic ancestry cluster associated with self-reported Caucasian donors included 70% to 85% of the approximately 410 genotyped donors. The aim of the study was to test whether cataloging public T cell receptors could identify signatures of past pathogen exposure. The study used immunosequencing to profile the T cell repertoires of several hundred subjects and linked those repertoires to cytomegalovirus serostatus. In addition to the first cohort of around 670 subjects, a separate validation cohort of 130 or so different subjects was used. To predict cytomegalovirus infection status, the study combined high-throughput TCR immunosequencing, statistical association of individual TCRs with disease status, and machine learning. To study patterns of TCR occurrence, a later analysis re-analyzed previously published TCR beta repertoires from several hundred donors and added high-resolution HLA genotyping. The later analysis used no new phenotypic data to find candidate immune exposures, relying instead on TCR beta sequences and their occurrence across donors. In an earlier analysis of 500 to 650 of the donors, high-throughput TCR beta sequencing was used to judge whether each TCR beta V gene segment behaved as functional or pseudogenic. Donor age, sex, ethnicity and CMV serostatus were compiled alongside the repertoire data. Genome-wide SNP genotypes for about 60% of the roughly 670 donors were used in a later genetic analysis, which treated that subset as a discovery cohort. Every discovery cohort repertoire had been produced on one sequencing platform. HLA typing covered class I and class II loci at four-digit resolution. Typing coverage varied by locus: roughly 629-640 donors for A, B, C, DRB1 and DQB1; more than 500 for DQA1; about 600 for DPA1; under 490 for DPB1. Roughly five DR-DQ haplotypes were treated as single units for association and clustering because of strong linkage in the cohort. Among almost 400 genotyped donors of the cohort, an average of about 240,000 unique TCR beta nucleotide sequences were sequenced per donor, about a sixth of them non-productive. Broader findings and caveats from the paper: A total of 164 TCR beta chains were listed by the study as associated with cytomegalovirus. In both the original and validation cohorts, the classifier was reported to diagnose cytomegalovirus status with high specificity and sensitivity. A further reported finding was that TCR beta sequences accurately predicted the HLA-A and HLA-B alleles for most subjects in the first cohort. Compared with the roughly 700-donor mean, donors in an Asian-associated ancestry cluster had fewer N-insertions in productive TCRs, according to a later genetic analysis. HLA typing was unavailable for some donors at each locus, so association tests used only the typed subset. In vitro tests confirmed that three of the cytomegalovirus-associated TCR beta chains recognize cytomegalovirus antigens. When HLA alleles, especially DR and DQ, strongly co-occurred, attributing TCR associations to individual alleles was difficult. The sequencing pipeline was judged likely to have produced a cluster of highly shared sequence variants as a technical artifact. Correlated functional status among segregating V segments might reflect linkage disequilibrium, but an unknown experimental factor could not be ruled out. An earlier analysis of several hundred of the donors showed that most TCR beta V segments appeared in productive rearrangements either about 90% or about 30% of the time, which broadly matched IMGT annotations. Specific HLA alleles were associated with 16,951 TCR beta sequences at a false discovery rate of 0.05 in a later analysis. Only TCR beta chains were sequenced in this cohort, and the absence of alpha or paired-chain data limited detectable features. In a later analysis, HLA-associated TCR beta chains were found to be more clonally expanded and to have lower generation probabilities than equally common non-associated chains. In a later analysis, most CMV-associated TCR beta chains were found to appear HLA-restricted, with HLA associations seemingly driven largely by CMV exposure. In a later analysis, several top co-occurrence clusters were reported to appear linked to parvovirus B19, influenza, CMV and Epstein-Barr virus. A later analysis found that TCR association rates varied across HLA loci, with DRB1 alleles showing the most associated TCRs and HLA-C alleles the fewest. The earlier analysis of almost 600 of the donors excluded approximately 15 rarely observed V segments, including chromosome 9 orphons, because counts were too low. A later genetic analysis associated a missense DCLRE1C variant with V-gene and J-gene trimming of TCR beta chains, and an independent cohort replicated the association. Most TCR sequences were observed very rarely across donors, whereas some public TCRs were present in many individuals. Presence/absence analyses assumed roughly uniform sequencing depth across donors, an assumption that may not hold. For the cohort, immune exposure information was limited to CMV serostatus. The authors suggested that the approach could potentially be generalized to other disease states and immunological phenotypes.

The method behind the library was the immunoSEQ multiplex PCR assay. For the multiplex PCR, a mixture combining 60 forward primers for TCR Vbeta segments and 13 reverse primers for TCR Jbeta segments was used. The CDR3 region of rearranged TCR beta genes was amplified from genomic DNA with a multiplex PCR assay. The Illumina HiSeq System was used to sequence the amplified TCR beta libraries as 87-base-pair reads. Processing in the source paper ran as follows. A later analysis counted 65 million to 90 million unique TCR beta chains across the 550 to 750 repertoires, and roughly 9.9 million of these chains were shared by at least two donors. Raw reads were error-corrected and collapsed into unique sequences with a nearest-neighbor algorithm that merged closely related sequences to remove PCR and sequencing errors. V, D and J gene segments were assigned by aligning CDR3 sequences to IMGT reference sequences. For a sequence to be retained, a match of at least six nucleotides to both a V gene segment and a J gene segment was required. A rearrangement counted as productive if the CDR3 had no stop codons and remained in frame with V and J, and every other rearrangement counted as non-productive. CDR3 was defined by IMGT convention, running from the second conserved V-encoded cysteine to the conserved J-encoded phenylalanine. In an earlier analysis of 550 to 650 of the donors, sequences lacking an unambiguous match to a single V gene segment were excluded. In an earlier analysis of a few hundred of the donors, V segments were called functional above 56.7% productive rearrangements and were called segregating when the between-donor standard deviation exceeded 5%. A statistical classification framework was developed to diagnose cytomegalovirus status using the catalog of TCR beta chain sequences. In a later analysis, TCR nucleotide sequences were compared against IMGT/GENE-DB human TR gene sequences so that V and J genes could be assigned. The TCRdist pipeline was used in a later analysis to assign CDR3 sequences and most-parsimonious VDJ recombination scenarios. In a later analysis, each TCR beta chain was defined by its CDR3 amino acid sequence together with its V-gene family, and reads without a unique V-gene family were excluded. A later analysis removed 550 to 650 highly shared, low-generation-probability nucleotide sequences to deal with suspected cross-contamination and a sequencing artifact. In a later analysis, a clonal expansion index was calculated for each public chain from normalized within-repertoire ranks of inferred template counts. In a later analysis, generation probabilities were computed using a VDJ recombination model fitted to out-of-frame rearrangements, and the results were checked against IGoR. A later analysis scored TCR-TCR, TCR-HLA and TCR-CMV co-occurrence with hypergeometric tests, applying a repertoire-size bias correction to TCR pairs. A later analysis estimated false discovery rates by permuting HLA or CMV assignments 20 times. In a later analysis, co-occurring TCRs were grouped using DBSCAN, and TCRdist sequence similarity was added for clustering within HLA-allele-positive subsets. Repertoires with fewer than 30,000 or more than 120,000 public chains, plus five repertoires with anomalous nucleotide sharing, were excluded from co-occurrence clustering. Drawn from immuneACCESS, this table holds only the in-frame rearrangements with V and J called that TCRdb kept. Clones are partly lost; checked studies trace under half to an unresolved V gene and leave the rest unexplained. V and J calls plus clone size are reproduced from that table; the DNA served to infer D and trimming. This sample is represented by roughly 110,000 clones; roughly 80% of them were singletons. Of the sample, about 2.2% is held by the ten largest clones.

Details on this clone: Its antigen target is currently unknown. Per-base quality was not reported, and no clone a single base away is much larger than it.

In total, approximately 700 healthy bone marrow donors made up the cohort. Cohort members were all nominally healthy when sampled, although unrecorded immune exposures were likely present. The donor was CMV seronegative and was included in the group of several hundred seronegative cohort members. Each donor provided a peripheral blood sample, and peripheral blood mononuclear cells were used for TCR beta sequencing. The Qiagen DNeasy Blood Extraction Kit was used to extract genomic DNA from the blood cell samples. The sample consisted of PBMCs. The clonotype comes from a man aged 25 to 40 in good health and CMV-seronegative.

The DNA reads as follows: TGCGCCAGCAGCCCAGGGACAGGGGGCACCTACGAGCAGTACTTC. Its translation is CASSPGTGGTYEQYF. The chain joins TRBV4-1 to TRBJ2-7; 12 bases in between match TRBD1. From the germline V gene, CDR1 is MGHRA and CDR2 is YSYEKL. The germline V end is reduced by 4 bases and the J end by 2 bases; junction bases left unmatched: 3. The CDR3 numbers 15 residues from cysteine through phenylalanine. Only CDR3 DNA remains: 45 bases, in frame from the first base.